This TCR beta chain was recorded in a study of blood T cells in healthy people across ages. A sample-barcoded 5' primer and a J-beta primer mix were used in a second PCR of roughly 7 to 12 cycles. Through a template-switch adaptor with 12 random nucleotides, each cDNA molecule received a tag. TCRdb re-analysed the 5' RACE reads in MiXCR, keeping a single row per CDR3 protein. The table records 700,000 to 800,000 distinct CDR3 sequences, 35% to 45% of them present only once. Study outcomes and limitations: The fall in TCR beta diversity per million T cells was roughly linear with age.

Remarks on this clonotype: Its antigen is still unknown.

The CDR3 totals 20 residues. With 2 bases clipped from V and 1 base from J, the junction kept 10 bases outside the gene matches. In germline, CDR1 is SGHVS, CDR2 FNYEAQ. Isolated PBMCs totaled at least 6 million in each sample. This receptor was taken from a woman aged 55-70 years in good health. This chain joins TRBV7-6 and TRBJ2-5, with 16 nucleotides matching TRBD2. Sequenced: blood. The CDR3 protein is CASSLSLTGLAGGIQETQYF. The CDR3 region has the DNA TGTGCCAGCAGCTTATCGCTGACGGGACTAGCGGGAGGGATCCAAGAGACCCAGTACTTC. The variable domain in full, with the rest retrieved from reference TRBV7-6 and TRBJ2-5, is GAGVSQSPRYKVTKRGQDVALRCDPISGHVSLYWYRQALGQGPEFLTYFNYEAQQDKSGLPNDRFSAERPEGSISTLTIQRTEQRDSAMYRCASSLSLTGLAGGIQETQYFGPGTRLLVL.